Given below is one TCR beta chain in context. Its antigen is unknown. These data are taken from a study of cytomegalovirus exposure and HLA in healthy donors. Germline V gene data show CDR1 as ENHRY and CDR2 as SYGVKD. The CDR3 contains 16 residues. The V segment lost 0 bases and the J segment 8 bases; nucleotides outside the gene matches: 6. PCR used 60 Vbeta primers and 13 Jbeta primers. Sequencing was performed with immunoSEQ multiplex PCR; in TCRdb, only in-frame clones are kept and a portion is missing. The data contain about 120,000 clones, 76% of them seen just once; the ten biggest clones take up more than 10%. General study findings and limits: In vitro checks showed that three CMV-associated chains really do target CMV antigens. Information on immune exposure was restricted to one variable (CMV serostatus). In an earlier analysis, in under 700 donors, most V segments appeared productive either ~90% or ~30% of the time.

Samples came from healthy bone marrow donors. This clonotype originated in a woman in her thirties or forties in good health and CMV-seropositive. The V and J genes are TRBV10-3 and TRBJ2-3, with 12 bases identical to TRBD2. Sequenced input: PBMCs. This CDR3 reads CAISESRTSGDGTQYF. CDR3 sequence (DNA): TGTGCCATCAGTGAGTCTAGGACTAGCGGGGATGGTACGCAGTATTTT.